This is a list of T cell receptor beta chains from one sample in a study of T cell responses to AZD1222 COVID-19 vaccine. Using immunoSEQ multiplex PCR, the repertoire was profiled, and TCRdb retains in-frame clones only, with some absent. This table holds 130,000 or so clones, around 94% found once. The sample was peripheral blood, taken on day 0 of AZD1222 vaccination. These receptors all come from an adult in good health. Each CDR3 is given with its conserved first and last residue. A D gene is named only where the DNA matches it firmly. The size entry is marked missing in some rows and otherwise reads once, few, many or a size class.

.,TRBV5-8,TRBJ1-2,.,CASSPYHRVEGYTF,TGTGCCAGCAGCCCCTATCACAGGGTTGAAGGCTACACCTTC
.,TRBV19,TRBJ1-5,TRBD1,CASSIELGQGGQPQHF,TGTGCCAGTAGTATAGAATTGGGACAGGGTGGACAGCCCCAGCATTTT
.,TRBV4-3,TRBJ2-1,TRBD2,CASSQVGLAGYNEQFF,TGCGCCAGCAGCCAAGTAGGGCTAGCGGGGTACAATGAGCAGTTCTTC
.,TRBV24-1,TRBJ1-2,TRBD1,CATSDPGQGRGYTF,TGTGCCACCAGTGACCCAGGACAGGGTCGGGGCTACACCTTC
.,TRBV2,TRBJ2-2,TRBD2,CARSGLAGELFF,TGTGCCCGATCAGGACTAGCGGGGGAGCTGTTTTTT
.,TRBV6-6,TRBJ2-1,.,CASSYGVENNEQFF,TGTGCCAGCAGTTACGGGGTCGAGAACAATGAGCAGTTCTTC
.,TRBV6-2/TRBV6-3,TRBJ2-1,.,CASSYSGVNEQFF,TGTGCCAGCAGTTACTCTGGGGTTAATGAGCAGTTCTTC
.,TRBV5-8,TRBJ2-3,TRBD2,CASSSKRLAGGLSDTQYF,TGTGCCAGCAGCTCAAAAAGACTAGCGGGAGGGTTGTCCGATACGCAGTATTTT
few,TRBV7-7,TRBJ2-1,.,CASSVGLGRINEQFF,TGTGCCAGCAGCGTCGGACTTGGTAGAATCAATGAGCAGTTCTTC
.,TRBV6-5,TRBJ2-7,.,CASSLGYEQYF,TGTGCCAGCAGTTTAGGGTACGAGCAGTACTTC
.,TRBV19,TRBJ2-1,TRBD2,CASSWGGEQFF,TGTGCCAGTAGTTGGGGGGGTGAGCAGTTCTTC
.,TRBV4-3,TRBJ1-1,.,CASSLSWASGNTEAFF,TGCGCCAGCAGCCTTAGTTGGGCTTCAGGGAACACTGAAGCTTTCTTT
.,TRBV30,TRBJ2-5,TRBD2,CAWSVLPGLAVETQYF,TGTGCCTGGAGTGTACTCCCCGGACTAGCGGTGGAGACCCAGTACTTC
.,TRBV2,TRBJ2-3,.,CASSDWDTDTQYF,TGTGCCAGTTCGGACTGGGACACAGATACGCAGTATTTT
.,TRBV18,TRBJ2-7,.,CASSPGGSSYEQYF,TGTGCCAGCTCACCAGGGGGGAGCTCCTACGAGCAGTACTTC
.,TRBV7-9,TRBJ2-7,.,CASSFRELEQYF,TGTGCCAGCAGCTTTCGGGAGCTCGAGCAGTACTTC
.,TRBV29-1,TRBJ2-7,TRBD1,CSAQTGYHYEQYF,TGCAGCGCCCAGACAGGGTACCACTACGAGCAGTACTTC
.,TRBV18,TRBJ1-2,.,CASSQGMEYGYTF,TGTGCCAGCTCACAGGGCATGGAATATGGCTACACCTTC
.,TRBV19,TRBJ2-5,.,CASSIDRIGGETQYF,TGTGCCAGTAGTATAGATAGGATCGGGGGAGAGACCCAGTACTTC
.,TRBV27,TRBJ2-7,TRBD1,CASSLRDRVREQYF,TGTGCCAGCAGTTTACGGGACAGAGTGCGGGAGCAGTACTTC